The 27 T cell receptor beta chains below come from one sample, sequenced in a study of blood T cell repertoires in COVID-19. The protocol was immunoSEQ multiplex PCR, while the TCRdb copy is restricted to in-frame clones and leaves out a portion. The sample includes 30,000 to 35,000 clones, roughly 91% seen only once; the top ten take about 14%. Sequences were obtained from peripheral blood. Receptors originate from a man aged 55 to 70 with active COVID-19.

The CDR3 spells CASRGGSYNEQFF. The CDR3 DNA is TGTGCCAGCAGGGGGGGGTCCTACAATGAGCAGTTCTTC. The chain carries TRBV27 and TRBJ2-1, with 7 bases lining up with TRBD2. V gave up 6 bases and J gave up 1 base; unmatched junction bases: 0. CDR1 is MNHEY and CDR2 is SMNVEV in the germline V gene (reference sequence). The CDR3 is 13 residues long.

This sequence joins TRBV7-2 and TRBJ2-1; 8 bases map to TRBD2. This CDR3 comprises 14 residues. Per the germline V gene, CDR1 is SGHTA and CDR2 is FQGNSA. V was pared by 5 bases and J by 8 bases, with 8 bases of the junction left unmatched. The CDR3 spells CASSPGLAQDEQFF. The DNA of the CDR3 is TGTGCCAGCAGCCCAGGACTAGCTCAGGATGAGCAGTTCTTC.

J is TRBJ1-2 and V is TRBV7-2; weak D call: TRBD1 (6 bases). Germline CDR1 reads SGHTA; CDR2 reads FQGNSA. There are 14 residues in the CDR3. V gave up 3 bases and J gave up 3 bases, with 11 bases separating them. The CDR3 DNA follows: TGTGCCAGCAGCTTGGACAGAATGGACTATGGCTACACCTTC. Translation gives CASSLDRMDYGYTF.

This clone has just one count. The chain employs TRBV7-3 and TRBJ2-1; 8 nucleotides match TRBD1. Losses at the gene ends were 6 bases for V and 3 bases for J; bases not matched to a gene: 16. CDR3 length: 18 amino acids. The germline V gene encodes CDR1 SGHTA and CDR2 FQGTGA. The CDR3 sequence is CASSRSGRQGSIYNEQFF. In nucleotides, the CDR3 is TGTGCCAGCAGTCGGTCTGGTCGACAGGGGAGTATCTACAATGAGCAGTTCTTC.

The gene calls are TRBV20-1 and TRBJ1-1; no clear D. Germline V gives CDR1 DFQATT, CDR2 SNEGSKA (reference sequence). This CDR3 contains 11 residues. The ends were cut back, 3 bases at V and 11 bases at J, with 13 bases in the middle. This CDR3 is CSARLWPLAFF. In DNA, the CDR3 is TGCAGTGCTAGGCTGTGGCCATTGGCTTTCTTT.

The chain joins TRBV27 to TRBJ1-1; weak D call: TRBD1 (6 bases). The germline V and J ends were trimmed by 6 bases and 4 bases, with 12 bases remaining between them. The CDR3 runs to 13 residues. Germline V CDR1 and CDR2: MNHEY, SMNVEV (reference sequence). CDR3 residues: CASSTGIATEAFF. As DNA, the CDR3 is TGTGCCAGCAGCACAGGGATCGCCACTGAAGCTTTCTTT.

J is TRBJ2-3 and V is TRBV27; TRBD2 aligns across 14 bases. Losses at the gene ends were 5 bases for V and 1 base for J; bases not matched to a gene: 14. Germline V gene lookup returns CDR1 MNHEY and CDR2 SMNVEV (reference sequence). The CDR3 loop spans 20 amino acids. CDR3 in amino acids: CASSPYGTSGSISGTDTQYF. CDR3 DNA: TGTGCCAGCAGTCCGTACGGGACTAGCGGGAGTATCTCGGGCACAGATACGCAGTATTTT.

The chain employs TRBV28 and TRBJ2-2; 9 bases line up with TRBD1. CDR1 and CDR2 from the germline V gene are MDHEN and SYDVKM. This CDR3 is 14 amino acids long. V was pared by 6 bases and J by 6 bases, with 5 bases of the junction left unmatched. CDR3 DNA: TGTGCCAGCAGGACAGGGGGATCCCCCGGGGAGCTGTTTTTT. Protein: CASRTGGSPGELFF.

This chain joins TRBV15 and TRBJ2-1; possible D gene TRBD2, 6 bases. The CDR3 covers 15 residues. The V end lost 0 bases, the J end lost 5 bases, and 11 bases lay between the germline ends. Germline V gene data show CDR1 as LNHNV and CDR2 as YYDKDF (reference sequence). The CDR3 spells CATSRDWGLDNEQFF. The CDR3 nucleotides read TGTGCCACCAGCAGAGATTGGGGACTTGACAATGAGCAGTTCTTC.

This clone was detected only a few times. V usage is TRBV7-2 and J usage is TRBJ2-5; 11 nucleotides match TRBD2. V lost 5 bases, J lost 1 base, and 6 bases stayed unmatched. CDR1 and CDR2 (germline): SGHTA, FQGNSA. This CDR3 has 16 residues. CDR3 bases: TGTGCCAGCAGCCAACCTAGCGGGGGGCTCCAAGAGACCCAGTACTTC. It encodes CASSQPSGGLQETQYF. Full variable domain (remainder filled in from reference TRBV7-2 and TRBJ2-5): GAGVSQSPSNKVTEKGKDVELRCDPISGHTALYWYRQSLGQGLEFLIYFQGNSAPDKSGLPSDRFSAERTGGSVSTLTIQRTQQEDSAVYLCASSQPSGGLQETQYFGPGTRLLVL.

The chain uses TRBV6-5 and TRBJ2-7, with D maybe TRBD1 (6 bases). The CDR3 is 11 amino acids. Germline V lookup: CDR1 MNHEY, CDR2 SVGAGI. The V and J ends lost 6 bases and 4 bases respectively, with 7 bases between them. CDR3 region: CASRRGYEQYF. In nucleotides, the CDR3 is TGTGCCAGCAGGAGGGGGTACGAGCAGTACTTC.

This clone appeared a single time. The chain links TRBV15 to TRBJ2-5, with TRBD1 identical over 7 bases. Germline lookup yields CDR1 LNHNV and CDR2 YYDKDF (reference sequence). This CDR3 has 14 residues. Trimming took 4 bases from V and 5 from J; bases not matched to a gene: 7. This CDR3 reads CATSTRGGRETQYF. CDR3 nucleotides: TGTGCCACCAGCACCCGAGGGGGCCGGGAGACCCAGTACTTC.

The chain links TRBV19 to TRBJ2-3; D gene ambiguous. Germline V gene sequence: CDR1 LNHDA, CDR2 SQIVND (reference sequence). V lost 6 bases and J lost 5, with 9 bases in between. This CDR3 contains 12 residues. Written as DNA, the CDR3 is TGTGCCAGTAGCCAGAGACTAGATACGCAGTATTTT. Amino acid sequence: CASSQRLDTQYF.

The CDR3 is CASSLGLASYNEQFF. CDR3 nucleotide sequence: TGCGCCAGCAGCTTGGGACTAGCCTCCTACAATGAGCAGTTCTTC. The genes are TRBV5-1 and TRBJ2-1; TRBD2 agrees at 7 bases. CDR1 is SGHRS and CDR2 is YFSETQ in the germline V gene. The CDR3 totals 15 residues. V dropped 0 bases and J dropped 0; count of bases not matched to a gene: 0.

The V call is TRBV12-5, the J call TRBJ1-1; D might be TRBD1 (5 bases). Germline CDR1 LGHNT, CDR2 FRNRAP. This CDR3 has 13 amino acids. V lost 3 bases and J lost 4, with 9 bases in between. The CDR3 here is CASGFGGSTEAFF. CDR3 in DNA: TGTGCTAGTGGTTTCGGGGGATCCACTGAAGCTTTCTTT.

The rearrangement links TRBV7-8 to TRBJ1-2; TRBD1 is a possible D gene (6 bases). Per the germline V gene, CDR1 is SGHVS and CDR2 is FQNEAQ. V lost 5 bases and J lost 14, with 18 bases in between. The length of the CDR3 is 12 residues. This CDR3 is CASSPQAGVETF. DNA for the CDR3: TGTGCCAGCAGCCCCCAGGCAGGGGTCGAAACCTTC.

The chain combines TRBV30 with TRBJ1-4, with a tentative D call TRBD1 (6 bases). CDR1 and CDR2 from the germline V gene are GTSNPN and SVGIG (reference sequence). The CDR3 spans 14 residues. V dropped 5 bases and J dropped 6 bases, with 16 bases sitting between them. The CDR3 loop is CAWAPGVVDEKLFF. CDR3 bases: TGTGCCTGGGCCCCAGGGGTAGTAGATGAAAAACTGTTTTTT.

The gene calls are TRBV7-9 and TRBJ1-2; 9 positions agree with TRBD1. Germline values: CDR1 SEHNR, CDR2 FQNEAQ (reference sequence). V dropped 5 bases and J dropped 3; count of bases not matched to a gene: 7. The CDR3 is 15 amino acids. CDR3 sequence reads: CASSPEDRGDYGYTF. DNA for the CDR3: TGTGCCAGCAGCCCCGAGGACAGGGGTGACTATGGCTACACCTTC.

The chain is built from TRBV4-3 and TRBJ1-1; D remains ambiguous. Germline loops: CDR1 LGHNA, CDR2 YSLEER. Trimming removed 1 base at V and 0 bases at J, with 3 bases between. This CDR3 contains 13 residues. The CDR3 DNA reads TGCGCCAGCAGCCAAGCAGTGAACACTGAAGCTTTCTTT. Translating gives CASSQAVNTEAFF.

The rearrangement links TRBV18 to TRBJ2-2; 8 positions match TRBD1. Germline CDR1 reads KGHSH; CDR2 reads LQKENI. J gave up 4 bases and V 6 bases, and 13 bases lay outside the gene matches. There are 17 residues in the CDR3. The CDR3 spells CASSPLMGQVRTGELFF. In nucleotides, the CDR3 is TGTGCCAGCTCTCCCCTCATGGGACAGGTCCGCACCGGGGAGCTGTTTTTT.

The CDR3 DNA reads as TGTGCCATCAGTGACTGGGTGAGCGGGAATGAGCAGTTCTTC. The encoded protein is CAISDWVSGNEQFF. The chain combines TRBV10-3 with TRBJ2-1; maybe TRBD2 (6 bases). Germline loops: CDR1 ENHRY, CDR2 SYGVKD. The CDR3 has 14 residues. Trimming removed 3 bases at V and 7 bases at J, with 13 bases between.

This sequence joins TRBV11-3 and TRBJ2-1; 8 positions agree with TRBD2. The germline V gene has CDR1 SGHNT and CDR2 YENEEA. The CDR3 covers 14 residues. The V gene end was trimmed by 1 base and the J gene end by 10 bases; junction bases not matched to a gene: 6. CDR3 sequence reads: CASSLAGGPREQFF. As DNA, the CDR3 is TGTGCCAGCAGCTTAGCGGGAGGGCCACGGGAGCAGTTCTTC.

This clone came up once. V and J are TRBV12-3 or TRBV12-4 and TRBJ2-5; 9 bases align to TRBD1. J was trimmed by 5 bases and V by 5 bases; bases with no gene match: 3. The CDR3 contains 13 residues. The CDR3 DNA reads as TGTGCCAGCAGTGGGGGACAGGGCGAGACCCAGTACTTC. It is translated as CASSGGQGETQYF.

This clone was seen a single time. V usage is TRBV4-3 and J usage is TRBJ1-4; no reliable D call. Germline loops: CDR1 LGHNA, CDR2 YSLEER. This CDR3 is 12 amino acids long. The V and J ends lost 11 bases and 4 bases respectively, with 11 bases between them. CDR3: CAVTAINEKLFF. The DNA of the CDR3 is TGCGCCGTTACAGCTATTAATGAAAAACTGTTTTTT.

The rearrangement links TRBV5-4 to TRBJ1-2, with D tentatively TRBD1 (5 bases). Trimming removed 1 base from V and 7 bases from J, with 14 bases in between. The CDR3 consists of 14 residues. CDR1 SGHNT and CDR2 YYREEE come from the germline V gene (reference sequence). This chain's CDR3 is CASSLWGDGGGYTF. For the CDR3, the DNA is TGTGCCAGCAGCTTGTGGGGGGACGGTGGTGGCTACACCTTC.

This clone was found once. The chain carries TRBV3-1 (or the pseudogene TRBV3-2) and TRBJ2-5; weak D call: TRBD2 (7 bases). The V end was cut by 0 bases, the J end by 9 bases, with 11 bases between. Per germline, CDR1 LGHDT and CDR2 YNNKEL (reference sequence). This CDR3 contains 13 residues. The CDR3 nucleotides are TGTGCCAGCAGCCAAGAGGGGGGGGCGTCCCAGTACTTC. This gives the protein CASSQEGGASQYF.

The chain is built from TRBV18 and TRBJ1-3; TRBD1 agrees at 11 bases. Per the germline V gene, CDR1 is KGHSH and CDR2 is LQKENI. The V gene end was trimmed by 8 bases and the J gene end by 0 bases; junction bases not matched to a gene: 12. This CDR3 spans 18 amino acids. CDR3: CASTPGTGGRSSGNTIYF. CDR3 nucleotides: TGTGCCAGCACCCCCGGGACAGGGGGTCGTTCCTCTGGAAACACCATATATTTT.